The table lists the clone carrying this TCR beta chain with a few counts. The antigen remains unidentified. This sample was included in a study of beta chain features in type 1 diabetes. About the research overall: Cell yields, gender and age were comparable in patients and healthy donors. Whole-study findings and limits: Amplification by PCR could prefer shorter templates, with the same effect in patients and controls. Individuals with type 1 diabetes displayed fewer insertions and more deletions at VDJ junctions.

The length of the CDR3 is 14 residues. V was pared by 6 bases and J by 10 bases, with 7 bases of the junction left unmatched. Germline CDR1 is SNHLY and CDR2 is FYNNEI. Expressed TCRB transcripts were sequenced, since all the RNA that had been isolated was reverse transcribed. Measured with immunoSEQ multiplex PCR; TCRdb has only the in-frame clones, and not every one. The sample lists roughly 450,000 clones, about 15% seen once, with roughly 0.035% in the top ten. The chain uses TRBV2 and TRBJ1-6; the match to TRBD1 covers 9 bases. Input material: naive CD4+ T cells from blood. This sequence was found in a man aged 25-45 years in good health. The CDR3 here is CASSGTGPGSPLHF. CDR3 sequence (DNA): TGTGCCAGCAGCGGGACAGGGCCGGGATCACCCCTCCACTTT.